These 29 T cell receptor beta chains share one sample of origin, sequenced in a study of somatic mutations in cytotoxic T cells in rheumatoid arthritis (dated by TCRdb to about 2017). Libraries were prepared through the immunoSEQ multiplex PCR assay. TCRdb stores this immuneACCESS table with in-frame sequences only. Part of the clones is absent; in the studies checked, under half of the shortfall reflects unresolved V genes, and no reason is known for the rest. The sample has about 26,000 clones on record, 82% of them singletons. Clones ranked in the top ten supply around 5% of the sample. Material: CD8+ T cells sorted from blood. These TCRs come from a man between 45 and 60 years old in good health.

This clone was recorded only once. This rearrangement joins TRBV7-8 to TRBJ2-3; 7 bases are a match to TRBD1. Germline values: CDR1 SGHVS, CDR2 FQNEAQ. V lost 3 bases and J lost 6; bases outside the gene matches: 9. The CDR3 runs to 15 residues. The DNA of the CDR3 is TGTGCCAGCAGCTTTGGAGGACAGGCAGGGGATACGCAGTATTTT. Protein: CASSFGGQAGDTQYF.

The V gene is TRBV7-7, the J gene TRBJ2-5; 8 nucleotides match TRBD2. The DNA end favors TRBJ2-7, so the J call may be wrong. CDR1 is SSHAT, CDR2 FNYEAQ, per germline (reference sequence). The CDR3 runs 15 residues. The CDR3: CASSLGASGRDEQYF. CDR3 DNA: TGTGCCAGCAGTCTAGGGGCCAGCGGGAGAGACGAGCAGTACTTC.

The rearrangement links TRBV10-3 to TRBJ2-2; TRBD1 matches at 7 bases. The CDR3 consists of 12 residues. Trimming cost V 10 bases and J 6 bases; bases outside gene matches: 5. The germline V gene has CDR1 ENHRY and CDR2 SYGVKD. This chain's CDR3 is CATDTGAGELFF. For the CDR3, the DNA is TGTGCCACCGACACAGGGGCCGGGGAGCTGTTTTTT.

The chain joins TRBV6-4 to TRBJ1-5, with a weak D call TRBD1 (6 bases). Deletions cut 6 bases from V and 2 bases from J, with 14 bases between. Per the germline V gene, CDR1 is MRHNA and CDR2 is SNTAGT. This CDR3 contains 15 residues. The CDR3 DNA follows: TGTGCCAGCAGCCCAACAGGGTTTGGCAATCAGCCCCAGCATTTT. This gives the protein CASSPTGFGNQPQHF.

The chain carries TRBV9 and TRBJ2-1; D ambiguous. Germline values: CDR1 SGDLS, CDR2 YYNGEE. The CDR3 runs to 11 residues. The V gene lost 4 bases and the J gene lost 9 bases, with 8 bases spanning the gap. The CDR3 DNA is TGTGCCAGCAGCCCCCCGGGTGAGCAGTTCTTC. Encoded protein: CASSPPGEQFF.

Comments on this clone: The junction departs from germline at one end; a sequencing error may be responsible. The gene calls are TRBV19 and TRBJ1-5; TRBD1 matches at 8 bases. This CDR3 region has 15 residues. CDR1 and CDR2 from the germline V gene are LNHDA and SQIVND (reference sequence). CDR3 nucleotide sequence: TGTGCCAGTAGTTTAGACAGGGGTCCTGATCAGCCCCAGCATTTT. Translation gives CASSLDRGPDQPQHF.

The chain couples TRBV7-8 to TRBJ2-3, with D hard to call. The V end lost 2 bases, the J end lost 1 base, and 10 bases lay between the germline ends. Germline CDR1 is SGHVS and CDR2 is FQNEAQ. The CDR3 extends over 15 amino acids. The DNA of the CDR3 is TGTGCCAGCAGCTTATCCCGCCCCCGCACAGATACGCAGTATTTT. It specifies CASSLSRPRTDTQYF.

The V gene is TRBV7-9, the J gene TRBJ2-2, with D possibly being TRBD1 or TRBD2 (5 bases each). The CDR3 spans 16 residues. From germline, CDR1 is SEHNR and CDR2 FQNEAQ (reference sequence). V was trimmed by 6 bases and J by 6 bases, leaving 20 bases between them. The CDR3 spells CASSGGPTKDPGELFF. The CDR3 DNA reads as TGTGCCAGCAGTGGGGGACCAACAAAGGACCCCGGGGAGCTGTTTTTT. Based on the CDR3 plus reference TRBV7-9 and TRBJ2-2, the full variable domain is DTGVSQNPRHKITKRGQNVTFRCDPISEHNRLYWYRQTLGQGPEFLTYFQNEAQLEKSRLLSDRFSAERPKGSFSTLEIQRTEQGDSAMYLCASSGGPTKDPGELFFGEGSRLTVL.

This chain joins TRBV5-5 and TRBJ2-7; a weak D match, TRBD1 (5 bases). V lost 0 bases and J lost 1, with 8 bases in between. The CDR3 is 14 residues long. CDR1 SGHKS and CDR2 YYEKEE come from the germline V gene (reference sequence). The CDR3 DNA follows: TGTGCCAGCAGCTTGGTCCAGGGTTCCTACGAGCAGTACTTC. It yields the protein CASSLVQGSYEQYF.

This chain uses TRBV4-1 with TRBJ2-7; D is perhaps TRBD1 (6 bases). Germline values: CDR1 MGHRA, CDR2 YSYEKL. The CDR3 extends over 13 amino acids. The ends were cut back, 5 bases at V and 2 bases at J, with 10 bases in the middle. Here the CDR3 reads CASSWAGAYEQYF. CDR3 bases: TGCGCCAGCAGCTGGGCAGGGGCCTACGAGCAGTACTTC.

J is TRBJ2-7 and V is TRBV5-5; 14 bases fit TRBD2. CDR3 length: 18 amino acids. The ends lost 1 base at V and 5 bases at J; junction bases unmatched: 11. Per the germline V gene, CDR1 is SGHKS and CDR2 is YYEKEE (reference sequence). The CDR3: CASSLFLGLAGELNEQYF. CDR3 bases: TGTGCCAGCAGCTTGTTCCTGGGACTAGCGGGAGAGCTAAACGAGCAGTACTTC. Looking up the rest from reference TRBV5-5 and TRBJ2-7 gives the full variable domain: DAGVTQSPTHLIKTRGQQVTLRCSPISGHKSVSWYQQVLGQGPQFIFQYYEKEERGRGNFPDRFSARQFPNYSSELNVNALLLGDSALYLCASSLFLGLAGELNEQYFGPGTRLTVT.

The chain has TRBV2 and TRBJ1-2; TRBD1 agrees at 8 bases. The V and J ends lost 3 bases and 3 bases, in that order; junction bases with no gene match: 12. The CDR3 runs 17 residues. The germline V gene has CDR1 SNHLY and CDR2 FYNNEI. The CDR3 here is CASSDTPGDRRYYGYTF. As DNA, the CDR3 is TGTGCCAGCAGTGATACTCCGGGGGACAGGAGATACTATGGCTACACCTTC.

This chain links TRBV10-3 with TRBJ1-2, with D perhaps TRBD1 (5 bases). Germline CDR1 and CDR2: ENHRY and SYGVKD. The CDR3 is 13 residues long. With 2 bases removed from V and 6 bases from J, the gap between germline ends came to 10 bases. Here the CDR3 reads CAISEGQVDGYTF. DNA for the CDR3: TGTGCCATCAGTGAGGGACAAGTGGATGGCTACACCTTC.

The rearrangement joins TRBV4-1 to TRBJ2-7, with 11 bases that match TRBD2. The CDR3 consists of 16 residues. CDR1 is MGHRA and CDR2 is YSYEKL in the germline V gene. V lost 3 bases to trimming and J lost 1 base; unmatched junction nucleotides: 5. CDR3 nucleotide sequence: TGCGCCAGCAGCCAGACTAGCGGGACGTCTTCCTACGAGCAGTACTTC. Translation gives CASSQTSGTSSYEQYF.

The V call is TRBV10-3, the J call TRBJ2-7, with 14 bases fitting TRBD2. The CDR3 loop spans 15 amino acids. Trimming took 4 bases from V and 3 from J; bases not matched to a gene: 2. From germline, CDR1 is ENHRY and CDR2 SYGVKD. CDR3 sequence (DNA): TGTGCCATCAGTGTCGGGACTAGCGGGAGCTACGAGCAGTACTTC. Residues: CAISVGTSGSYEQYF.

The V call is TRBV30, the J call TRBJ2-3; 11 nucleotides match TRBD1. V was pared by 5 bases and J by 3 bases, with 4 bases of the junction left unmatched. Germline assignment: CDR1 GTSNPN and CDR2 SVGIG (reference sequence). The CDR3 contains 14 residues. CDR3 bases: TGTGCCTGGTCCGGGACAGGGGGGACAGATACGCAGTATTTT. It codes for CAWSGTGGTDTQYF.

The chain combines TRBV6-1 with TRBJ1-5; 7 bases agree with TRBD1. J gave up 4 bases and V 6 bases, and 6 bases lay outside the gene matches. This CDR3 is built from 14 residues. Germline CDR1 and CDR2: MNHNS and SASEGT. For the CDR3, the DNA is TGTGCCAGCAGACAGGGGTCTGGGAATCAGCCCCAGCATTTT. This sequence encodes CASRQGSGNQPQHF.

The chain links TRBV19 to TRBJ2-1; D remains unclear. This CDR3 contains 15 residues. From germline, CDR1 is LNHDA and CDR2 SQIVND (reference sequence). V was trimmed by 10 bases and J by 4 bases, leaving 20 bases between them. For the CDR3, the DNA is TGTGCCACCACCCACGAATTGGGAATATACAATGAGCAGTTCTTC. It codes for CATTHELGIYNEQFF. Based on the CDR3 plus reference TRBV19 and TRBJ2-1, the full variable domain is DGGITQSPKYLFRKEGQNVTLSCEQNLNHDAMYWYRQDPGQGLRLIYYSQIVNDFQKGDIAEGYSVSREKKESFPLTVTSAQKNPTAFYLCATTHELGIYNEQFFGPGTRLTVL.

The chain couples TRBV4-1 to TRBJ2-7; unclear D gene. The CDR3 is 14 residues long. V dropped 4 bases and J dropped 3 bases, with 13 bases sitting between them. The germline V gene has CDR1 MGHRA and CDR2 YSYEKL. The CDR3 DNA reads TGCGCCAGCAGCCGTATCTTAGGGCGCTACGAGCAGTACTTC. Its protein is CASSRILGRYEQYF.

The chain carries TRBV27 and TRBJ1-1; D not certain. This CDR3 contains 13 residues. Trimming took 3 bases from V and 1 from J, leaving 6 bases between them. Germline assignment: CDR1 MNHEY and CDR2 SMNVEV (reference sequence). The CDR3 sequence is CASSFSKNTEAFF. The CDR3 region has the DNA TGTGCCAGCAGTTTTTCCAAGAACACTGAAGCTTTCTTT.

DNA for the CDR3: TGCGCCAGCAGCCAAGGACTAGCCAACCAGTACGGTGAGCAGTTCTTC. Residues: CASSQGLANQYGEQFF. V usage is TRBV4-1 and J usage is TRBJ2-1, with 7 bases aligning to TRBD2. The CDR3 has 16 amino acids. CDR1 MGHRA and CDR2 YSYEKL come from the germline V gene. V gave up 1 base and J gave up 9 bases; unmatched junction bases: 12.

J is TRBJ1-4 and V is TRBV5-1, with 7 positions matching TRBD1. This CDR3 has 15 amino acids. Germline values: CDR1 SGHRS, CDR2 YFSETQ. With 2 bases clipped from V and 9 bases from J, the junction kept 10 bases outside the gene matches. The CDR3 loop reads CASSFFGRGGKKLFF. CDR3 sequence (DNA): TGCGCCAGCAGCTTCTTCGGCAGGGGGGGTAAAAAACTGTTTTTT.

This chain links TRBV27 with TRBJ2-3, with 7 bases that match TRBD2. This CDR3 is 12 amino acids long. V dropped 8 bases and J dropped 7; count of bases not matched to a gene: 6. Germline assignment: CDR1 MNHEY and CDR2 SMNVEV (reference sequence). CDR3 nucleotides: TGTGCCAGCGGGATTGGGACTAATACGCAGTATTTT. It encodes CASGIGTNTQYF.

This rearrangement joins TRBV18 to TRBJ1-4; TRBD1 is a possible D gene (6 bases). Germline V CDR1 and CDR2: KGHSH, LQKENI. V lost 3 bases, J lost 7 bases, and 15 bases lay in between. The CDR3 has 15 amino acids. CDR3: CASSPRAPQGEKLFF. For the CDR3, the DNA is TGTGCCAGCTCACCCCGGGCCCCACAGGGTGAAAAACTGTTTTTT.

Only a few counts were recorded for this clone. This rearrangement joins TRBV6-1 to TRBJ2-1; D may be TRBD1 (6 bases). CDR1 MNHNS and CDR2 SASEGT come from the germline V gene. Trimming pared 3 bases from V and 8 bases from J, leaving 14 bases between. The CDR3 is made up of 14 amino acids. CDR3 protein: CASSDPGVGYEQFF. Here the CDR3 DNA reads TGTGCCAGCAGTGACCCAGGGGTTGGCTATGAGCAGTTCTTC.

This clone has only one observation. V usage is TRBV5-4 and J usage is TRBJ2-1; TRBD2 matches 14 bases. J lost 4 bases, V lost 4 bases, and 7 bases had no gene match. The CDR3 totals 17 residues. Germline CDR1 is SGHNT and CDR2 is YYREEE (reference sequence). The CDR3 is CASSGGLAGVSYNEQFF. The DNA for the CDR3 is TGTGCCAGCAGCGGGGGACTAGCGGGAGTTTCGTACAATGAGCAGTTCTTC.

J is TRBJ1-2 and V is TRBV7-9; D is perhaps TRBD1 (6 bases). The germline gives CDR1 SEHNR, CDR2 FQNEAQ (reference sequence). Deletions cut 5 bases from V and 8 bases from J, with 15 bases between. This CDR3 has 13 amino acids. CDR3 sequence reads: CASSPGGGQGYTF. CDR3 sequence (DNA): TGTGCCAGCAGCCCCGGGGGGGGCCAAGGCTACACCTTC.

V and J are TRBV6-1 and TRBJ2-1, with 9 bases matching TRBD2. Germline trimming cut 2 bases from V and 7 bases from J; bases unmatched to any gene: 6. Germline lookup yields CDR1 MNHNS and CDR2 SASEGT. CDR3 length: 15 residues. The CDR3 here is CASSELAGSENEQFF. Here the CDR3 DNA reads TGTGCCAGCAGTGAACTAGCGGGGTCCGAGAATGAGCAGTTCTTC.

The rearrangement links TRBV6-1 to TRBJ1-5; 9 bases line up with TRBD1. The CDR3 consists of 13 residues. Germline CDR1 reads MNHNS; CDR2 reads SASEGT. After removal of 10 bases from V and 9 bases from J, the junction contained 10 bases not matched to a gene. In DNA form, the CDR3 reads TGTGCCACCGGGACAGGGAATTTTTGGCCCCAGCATTTT. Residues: CATGTGNFWPQHF.